This T cell receptor beta chain was retrieved from a study of tumor and adjacent non-tumor tissue in lung cancer. Study as a whole: Histology: 12 adenocarcinoma, a couple of squamous cell carcinoma, 1 small cell lung cancer. Patients were aged about 31 to 85, fewer than twelve men and about 5 women, stage I to III.

No cell sorting was done before RNA was extracted from the tissue. The normal lung tissue was taken more than 3 cm from the tumor edge. The CDR3 extends over 15 residues, inclusive of both ends. Per the germline V gene, CDR1 is DFQATT and CDR2 is SNEGSKA (reference sequence). A modified ARM-PCR protocol with three rounds of nested PCR amplified TCRbeta. TCRdb re-called the multiplex PCR reads with MiXCR, one entry per CDR3 protein. The table lists about 67,000 distinct CDR3 sequences, more than 75% of them singletons, with 35% to 50% in the top ten. Note on this clonotype: This may stem from a read error, because a much larger clone lies one nucleotide away. The conserved phenylalanine or tryptophan normally closing the CDR3 is absent here, so this likely arose from a read error. It is unclear where the CDR3 begins or ends on the DNA, so no DNA is shown, and the CDR3 is as TCRdb lists it.

The sample comprised distant non-tumor lung tissue. The sequence came from a man aged 60 to 69 with non-small cell lung cancer. The chain employs TRBV20-1 and TRBJ1-1; TRBD1 is the table's D call and was not checked against the DNA. The CDR3 protein is CSAVYRGRLAQEPFV.